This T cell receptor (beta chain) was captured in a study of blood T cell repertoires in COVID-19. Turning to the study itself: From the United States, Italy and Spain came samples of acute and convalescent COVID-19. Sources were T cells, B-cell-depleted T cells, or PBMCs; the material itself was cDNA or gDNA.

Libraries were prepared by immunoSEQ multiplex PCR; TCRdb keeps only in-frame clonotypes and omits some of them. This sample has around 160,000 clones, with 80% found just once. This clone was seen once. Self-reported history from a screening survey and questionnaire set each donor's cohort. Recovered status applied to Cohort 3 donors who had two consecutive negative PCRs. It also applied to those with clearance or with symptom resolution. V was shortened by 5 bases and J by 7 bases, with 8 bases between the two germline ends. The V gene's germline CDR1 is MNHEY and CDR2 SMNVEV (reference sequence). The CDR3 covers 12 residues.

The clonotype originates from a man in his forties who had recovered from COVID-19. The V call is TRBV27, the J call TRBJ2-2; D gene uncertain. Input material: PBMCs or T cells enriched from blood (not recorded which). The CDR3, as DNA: TGTGCCAGCAGTCCTCTGTTCGGGGAGCTGTTTTTT. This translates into CASSPLFGELFF.